The entry below describes one T cell receptor beta chain. What it recognizes is unknown. The data were produced by immunoSEQ multiplex PCR, yet TCRdb's version contains in-frame clones alone and is incomplete. The profile shows roughly 150,000 clones, approximately 90% of them singletons. These data come from a study of T cell responses to AZD1222 COVID-19 vaccine. General study results and limits: After two AZD1222 doses, spike-specific TCR breadth and depth rose versus day 0.

V shed 5 bases and J 3 bases; nucleotides not matched to a gene: 1. From germline, CDR1 is LGHNA and CDR2 YSLEER. The CDR3 spans 13 residues. The chain couples TRBV4-3 to TRBJ2-5, with 9 bases fitting TRBD1. The starting material was peripheral blood, obtained on day 0 of AZD1222 vaccination. This TCR came from an adult in good health. CDR3 sequence: CASSRDREETQYF. Written as DNA, the CDR3 is TGCGCCAGCAGCAGGGACAGGGAAGAGACCCAGTACTTC.